The 19 T cell receptor beta chains below come from one sample, sequenced in a study of control samples from healthy donors and cancer patients. Sequenced by immunoSEQ multiplex PCR; TCRdb stores in-frame clones only, minus some. Of roughly 80,000 clones detected, roughly 91% appear once; the ten largest clones hold 5.5%. Sequenced sample: blood. The source is a man over 45 in good health.

The rearrangement uses TRBV4-2 and TRBJ2-5; tentative D call: TRBD1 (5 bases). CDR3 size: 14 residues. Germline CDR1 and CDR2: LGHNA and YNFKEQ. Between the trimmed V and J ends, which lost 0 bases and 5 bases, there was a span of 10 bases. CDR3 amino acids: CASSQEGRGETQYF. CDR3 nucleotides: TGTGCCAGCAGCCAAGAGGGGCGTGGGGAGACCCAGTACTTC.

The chain recombines TRBV5-6 with TRBJ1-6; D is uncertain. The CDR3 contains 14 residues. V lost 3 bases and J lost 5, with 9 bases in between. CDR1 is SGHDT and CDR2 is YYEEEE in the germline V gene. The CDR3 here is CASSSPSHNSPLHF. The CDR3 region has the DNA TGTGCCAGCAGCTCCCCCTCTCATAATTCACCCCTCCACTTT.

The chain uses TRBV19 and TRBJ1-3; a possible D gene is TRBD1 (5 bases). The V end was cut by 5 bases, the J end by 4 bases, with 12 bases between. This CDR3 spans 14 amino acids. Germline V gives CDR1 LNHDA, CDR2 SQIVND (reference sequence). CDR3 sequence (DNA): TGTGCCAGTAGTTCGGACAACGCAGGAAACACCATATATTTT. Protein sequence: CASSSDNAGNTIYF.

The chain couples TRBV15 to TRBJ1-2, with a weak D call TRBD1 (5 bases). V gave up 3 bases and J gave up 5 bases, with 16 bases separating them. Germline CDR1 LNHNV, CDR2 YYDKDF (reference sequence). This CDR3 has 15 amino acids. In DNA, the CDR3 is TGTGCCACCAGCAGGGCCGGGACCGGTCAGTATGGCTACACCTTC. Translation: CATSRAGTGQYGYTF.

The CDR3 region is CASSLERDSNYEQYF. Here the CDR3 DNA reads TGTGCCAGCAGCTTAGAGAGGGACAGCAACTACGAGCAGTACTTC. The chain combines TRBV11-2 with TRBJ2-7; 7 nucleotides align to TRBD1. Trimming at V came to 0 bases and at J to 3 bases, leaving 5 bases not matched to a gene. The V gene's germline CDR1 is SGHAT and CDR2 FQNNGV. The CDR3 is made up of 15 amino acids.

J is TRBJ2-2 and V is TRBV5-8; TRBD1 might be the D (5 bases). The CDR3 is made up of 16 amino acids. V lost 1 base and J lost 6, with 16 bases in between. Germline V gene sequence: CDR1 SGHTS, CDR2 YDEGEE. Written as DNA, the CDR3 is TGTGCCAGCAGCTTGAAGGGGCCTTTCTCATCCGGGGAGCTGTTTTTT. Residues: CASSLKGPFSSGELFF. Complete variable domain (other parts from reference TRBV5-8 and TRBJ2-2): EAGVTQSPTHLIKTRGQQATLRCSPISGHTSVYWYQQALGLGLQFLLWYDEGEERNRGNFPPRFSGRQFPNYSSELNVNALELEDSALYLCASSLKGPFSSGELFFGEGSRLTVL.

The chain carries TRBV19 and TRBJ1-1, with 8 nucleotides matching TRBD1. The CDR3 is 15 amino acids. V shed 5 bases and J 3 bases; nucleotides not matched to a gene: 8. Germline assignment: CDR1 LNHDA and CDR2 SQIVND (reference sequence). In DNA, the CDR3 is TGTGCCAGTAGTCCCAGGGGGCTCATGGACACTGAAGCTTTCTTT. Translated, it gives CASSPRGLMDTEAFF.

This sequence joins TRBV7-9 and TRBJ2-7; tentatively, D is TRBD2 (5 bases). The CDR3 has 13 residues. Per germline, CDR1 SEHNR and CDR2 FQNEAQ (reference sequence). Trimming removed 5 bases at V and 5 bases at J, with 13 bases between. CDR3 DNA: TGTGCCAGCAGCCCGGGATTCCACCACGAGCAGTACTTC. Protein sequence: CASSPGFHHEQYF.

This clone was detected only once. The J gene is TRBJ2-7, the V gene TRBV7-2; D is unclear. The CDR3 loop spans 13 amino acids. Trimming took 5 bases from V and 0 from J, leaving 8 bases between them. Germline CDR1 SGHTA, CDR2 FQGNSA. The DNA for the CDR3 is TGTGCCAGCAGCGGACCTGGCTCCTACGAGCAGTACTTC. It translates to CASSGPGSYEQYF.

This clone was picked up one time. The CDR3 DNA reads as TGTGCCAGCAGCTTAGTTGGCGGTTCCTACGAGCAGTACTTC. It encodes CASSLVGGSYEQYF. V gene TRBV7-8 combines with J gene TRBJ2-7; D remains ambiguous. The V and J ends lost 1 base and 1 base respectively, with 8 bases between them. Germline V gives CDR1 SGHVS, CDR2 FQNEAQ. This CDR3 contains 14 residues. Drawing the rest from reference TRBV7-8 and TRBJ2-7, the complete variable domain is GAGVSQSPRYKVAKRGQDVALRCDPISGHVSLFWYQQALGQGPEFLTYFQNEAQLDKSGLPSDRFFAERPEGSVSTLKIQRTQQEDSAVYLCASSLVGGSYEQYFGPGTRLTVT.

V and J are TRBV29-1 and TRBJ1-6; tentative D call: TRBD1 (5 bases). CDR3 size: 14 residues. In germline, CDR1 is SQVTM, CDR2 ANQGSEA. V gave up 8 bases and J gave up 10 bases, with 21 bases separating them. This CDR3 is CSPRRREKISPLHF. CDR3 DNA: TGCAGCCCCCGGCGCAGGGAAAAAATCTCACCCCTCCACTTT.

The chain links TRBV27 to TRBJ1-1; TRBD1 agrees at 9 bases. The J segment lost 5 bases and the V segment lost 1 base, leaving 5 bases of the junction unmatched. This CDR3 region has 15 residues. Germline CDR1 and CDR2: MNHEY and SMNVEV (reference sequence). CDR3 amino acids: CASSLWGQGRTEAFF. CDR3 sequence (DNA): TGTGCCAGCAGTTTATGGGGACAGGGAAGGACTGAAGCTTTCTTT.

This chain joins TRBV7-9 and TRBJ2-3; no reliable D call. Germline CDR1 reads SEHNR; CDR2 reads FQNEAQ (reference sequence). V was clipped by 0 bases and J by 6 bases, with 10 bases between them. CDR3 length equals 14 residues. The CDR3 sequence is CASSLAIALDTQYF. CDR3 coding DNA: TGTGCCAGCAGCTTAGCGATCGCGTTGGATACGCAGTATTTT.

The chain combines TRBV10-1 with TRBJ1-5; D gene ambiguous. The CDR3 sequence is 13 residues long. The germline V gene has CDR1 WNHNN and CDR2 SYGVQD (reference sequence). V was cut by 2 bases and J by 4 bases, with 6 bases left in between. The CDR3 DNA is TGCGCCAGCAGTGAGAACGGGAATCAGCCCCAGCATTTT. Translating it yields CASSENGNQPQHF.

The CDR3 DNA reads as TGTGCCAGCAGCGTGGACTCCAGGTACACTGAAGCTTTCTTT. It specifies CASSVDSRYTEAFF. The chain carries TRBV5-4 and TRBJ1-1; D is undetermined. The CDR3 spans 14 residues. V lost 4 bases and J lost 3, with 13 bases in between. Germline V gene sequence: CDR1 SGHNT, CDR2 YYREEE (reference sequence). Combining the CDR3 with reference TRBV5-4 and TRBJ1-1 gives the whole variable domain ETGVTQSPTHLIKTRGQQVTLRCSSQSGHNTVSWYQQALGQGPQFIFQYYREEENGRGNFPPRFSGLQFPNYSSELNVNALELDDSALYLCASSVDSRYTEAFFGQGTRLTVV.

The rearrangement joins TRBV29-1 to TRBJ2-7; the match to TRBD1 covers 10 bases. V dropped 7 bases and J dropped 0; count of bases not matched to a gene: 6. This CDR3 has 14 amino acids. Germline CDR1 SQVTM, CDR2 ANQGSEA. CDR3 coding DNA: TGCAGCGCCGGTGGACAGGGGGTCTCCTACGAGCAGTACTTC. This sequence encodes CSAGGQGVSYEQYF.

The genes are TRBV30 and TRBJ1-1; D not certain. Germline V lookup: CDR1 GTSNPN, CDR2 SVGIG (reference sequence). The CDR3 runs 13 residues. With 2 bases removed from V and 3 bases from J, the gap between germline ends came to 10 bases. The CDR3 here is CAWSLSMYTEAFF. In DNA form, the CDR3 reads TGTGCCTGGAGTCTTAGTATGTACACTGAAGCTTTCTTT.

V and J are TRBV7-2 and TRBJ2-5; 8 nucleotides match TRBD2. The V segment lost 3 bases and the J segment 4 bases; nucleotides outside the gene matches: 7. CDR3 length: 15 residues. Per the germline V gene, CDR1 is SGHTA and CDR2 is FQGNSA. This chain's CDR3 is CASSLNGGAGETQYF. CDR3 in DNA: TGTGCCAGCAGCTTGAACGGGGGGGCGGGAGAGACCCAGTACTTC.

This sequence joins TRBV3-1 (or the pseudogene TRBV3-2) and TRBJ1-2; TRBD1 aligns across 9 bases. Germline V CDR1 and CDR2: LGHDT, YNNKEL (reference sequence). This CDR3 is 13 amino acids long. Losses at the gene ends were 4 bases for V and 6 bases for J; bases not matched to a gene: 3. The CDR3 coding sequence is TGTGCCAGCAGCCCTCGACAGGGGGATGGCTACACCTTC. Encoded protein: CASSPRQGDGYTF.